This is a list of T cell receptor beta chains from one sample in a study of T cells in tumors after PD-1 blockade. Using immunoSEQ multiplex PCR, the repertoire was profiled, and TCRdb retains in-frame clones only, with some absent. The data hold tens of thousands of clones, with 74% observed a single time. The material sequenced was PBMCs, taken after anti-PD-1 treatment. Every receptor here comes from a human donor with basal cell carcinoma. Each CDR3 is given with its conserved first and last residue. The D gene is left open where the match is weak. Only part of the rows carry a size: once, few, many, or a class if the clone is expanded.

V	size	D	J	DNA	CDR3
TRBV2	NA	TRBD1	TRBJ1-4	TGTGCCAGCAGTGAAGTCTCACCAGGACAGGTAGAAAAACTGTTTTTT	CASSEVSPGQVEKLFF
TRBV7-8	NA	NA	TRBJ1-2	TGTGCCAGCAGCTTAGAGGGAGGGGGATGGTATGGCTACACCTTC	CASSLEGGGWYGYTF
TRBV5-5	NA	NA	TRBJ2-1	TGTGCCAGCAGCTTTACTAAACAGGGAGATTACAATGAGCAGTTCTTC	CASSFTKQGDYNEQFF
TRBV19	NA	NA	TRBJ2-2	TGTGCCAGCTCCACGATGGGGACCTACACCGGGGAGCTGTTTTTT	CASSTMGTYTGELFF
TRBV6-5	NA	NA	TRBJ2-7	TGTGCCAGCAGTTATGGCGGGGGCCCCTCCTACGAGCAGTACTTC	CASSYGGGPSYEQYF
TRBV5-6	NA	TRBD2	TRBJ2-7	TGTGCCACCGGGGGGGACGGCTCCTACGAGCAGTACTTC	CATGGDGSYEQYF
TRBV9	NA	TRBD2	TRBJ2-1	TGTGCCAGCAGCATCGCCGGGACTAGCGGGAGCAATGAGCAGTTCTTC	CASSIAGTSGSNEQFF
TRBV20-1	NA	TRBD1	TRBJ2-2	TGCAGTGCTAGTGACAGGGGGCTGCACACCGGGGAGCTGTTTTTT	CSASDRGLHTGELFF
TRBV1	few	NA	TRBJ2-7	TGCACCAGCAGCCAAGATTTCAGATCCTCCTACGAGCAGTACTTC	CTSSQDFRSSYEQYF
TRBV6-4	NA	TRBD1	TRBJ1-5	TGTGCCACACCCAATCGACAGGGGGAGGCGGGTCAGCCCCAGCATTTT	CATPNRQGEAGQPQHF
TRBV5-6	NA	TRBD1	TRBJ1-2	TGTGCCAGCAGCCGGACAGGGACTACCTATGGCTACACCTTC	CASSRTGTTYGYTF
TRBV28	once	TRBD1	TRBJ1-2	TGTGCCAGCAGTAACGGACAGGGGGCTTTTACCTACACCTTC	CASSNGQGAFTYTF
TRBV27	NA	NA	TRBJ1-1	TGTGCCAGCAGTTTATCTGGCAGGGTGAACACTGAAGCTTTCTTT	CASSLSGRVNTEAFF
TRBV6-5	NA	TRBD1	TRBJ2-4	TGTGCCAGCAGTTACGGGCAGGGGGTGTCCAAAAACATTCAGTACTTC	CASSYGQGVSKNIQYF
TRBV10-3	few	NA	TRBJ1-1	TGTGCCATCAGTGGGAGCCAGGGATTGGCCCTGGACACTGAAGCTTTCTTT	CAISGSQGLALDTEAFF
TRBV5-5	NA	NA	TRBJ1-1	TGTGCCAGCAGCTTCAGGGACGACACTGAAGCTTTCTTT	CASSFRDDTEAFF
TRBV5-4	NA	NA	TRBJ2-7	TGTGCCAGCAGCCCCCGGGACCGCTCCTACGAGCAGTACTTC	CASSPRDRSYEQYF
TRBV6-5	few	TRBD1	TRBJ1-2	TGTGCCAGCAGTAAGGGACAGGGCGGTGGCTACACCTTC	CASSKGQGGGYTF
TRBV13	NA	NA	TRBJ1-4	TGTGCCAGCAGCTTATACGGCGAAAAACTGTTTTTT	CASSLYGEKLFF
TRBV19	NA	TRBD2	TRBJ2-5	TGTGCCAGTAGCCTAGCGGGGCAACAAGAGACCCAGTACTTC	CASSLAGQQETQYF
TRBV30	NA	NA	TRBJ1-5	TGTGCCTGGAGCAAGCGGATGTATAGCAATCAGCCCCAGCATTTT	CAWSKRMYSNQPQHF
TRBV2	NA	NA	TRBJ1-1	TGTGCCAGCACCCCAGGGTGGAACACTGAAGCTTTCTTT	CASTPGWNTEAFF
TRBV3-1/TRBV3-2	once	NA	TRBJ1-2	TGTGCCAGCAGCCAGACAGATAGTAACTATGGCTACACCTTC	CASSQTDSNYGYTF
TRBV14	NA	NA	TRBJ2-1	TGTGCCAGCAGCCACCAAACAGGGACGCCTTGGTACAATGAGCAGTTCTTC	CASSHQTGTPWYNEQFF
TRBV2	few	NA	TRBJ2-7	TGTGCCAGCGGTTTCCTACAAGAGCAGTACTTC	CASGFLQEQYF
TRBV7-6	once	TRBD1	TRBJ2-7	TGTGCCAGCGGGCCAATAGACAGGGACTCCTACGAGCAGTACTTC	CASGPIDRDSYEQYF
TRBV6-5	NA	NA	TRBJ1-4	TGTGCCAGCAGTTACTCGTCAGGCTATAATGAAAAACTGTTTTTT	CASSYSSGYNEKLFF
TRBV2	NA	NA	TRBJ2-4	TGTGCCAGCAGTGAGGAACTAGCCAAAAACATTCAGTACTTC	CASSEELAKNIQYF
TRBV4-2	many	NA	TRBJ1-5	TGTGCCAGCAGCAGGGGATTTAGCAATCAGCCCCAGCATTTT	CASSRGFSNQPQHF
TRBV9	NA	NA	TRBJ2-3	TGTGCCAGCAGCCAACCGTGGGATACGCAGTATTTT	CASSQPWDTQYF
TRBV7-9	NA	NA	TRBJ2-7	TGTGCCAGCAGGGTGGGGACAAGCTCCTACGAGCAGTACTTC	CASRVGTSSYEQYF
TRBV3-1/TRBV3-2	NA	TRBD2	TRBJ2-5	TGTGCCAGCAGCCTCGTCCCCTCTAGCGGGGGCCTCCAGGAGACCCAGTACTTC	CASSLVPSSGGLQETQYF
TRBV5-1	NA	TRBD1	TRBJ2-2	TGCGCCAGCAGCTGGACAGGGCACACCGGGGAGCTGTTTTTT	CASSWTGHTGELFF
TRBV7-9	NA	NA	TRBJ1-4	TGTGCCAGCGCCCGGGACGGTGCTGAAAAACTGTTTTTT	CASARDGAEKLFF
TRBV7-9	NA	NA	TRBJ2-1	TGTGCCAGCAGCTTAGGGGGGTGGCCCCACAATGAGCAGTTCTTC	CASSLGGWPHNEQFF
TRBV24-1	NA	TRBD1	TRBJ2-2	TGTGCCACCAGTGATCCCAGGGGGTACACCGGGGAGCTGTTTTTT	CATSDPRGYTGELFF
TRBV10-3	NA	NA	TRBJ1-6	TGTGCCATCAGTGAGTTTCCGCAGGGTGAGAATTCACCCCTCCACTTT	CAISEFPQGENSPLHF
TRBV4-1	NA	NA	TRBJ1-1	TGCGCCAGCAGCCAAACCTTTAGGAGATCACCGGAAGCTTTCTTT	CASSQTFRRSPEAFF
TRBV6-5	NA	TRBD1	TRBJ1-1	TGTGCCAGCAGTTCCAGGGGGGCCGCTTTCTTT	CASSSRGAAFF
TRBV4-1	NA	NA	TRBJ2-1	TGCGCCAGCAGCCAAGAAGACATCTTCAATGAGCAGTTCTTC	CASSQEDIFNEQFF
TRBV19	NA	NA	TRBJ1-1	TGTGCCAGTAGTTCCCGCGAGCAGAACACTGAAGCTTTCTTT	CASSSREQNTEAFF
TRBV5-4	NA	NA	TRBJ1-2	TGTGCCAGCAGCTTGCCGAGGGGGGATCACTATGGCTACACCTTC	CASSLPRGDHYGYTF
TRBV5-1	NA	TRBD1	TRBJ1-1	TGCGCCAGCAGCTACACTGGGACAGTCAAGAACACTGAAGCTTTCTTT	CASSYTGTVKNTEAFF
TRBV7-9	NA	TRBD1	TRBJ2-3	TGTGCCAGCAGCAAGAGAGGACAGGGATACACAGATACGCAGTATTTT	CASSKRGQGYTDTQYF
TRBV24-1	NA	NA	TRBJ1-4	TGTGCCACCAGCCTTTTACCCCCGGCGGGCCCAACTAATGAAAAACTGTTTTTT	CATSLLPPAGPTNEKLFF
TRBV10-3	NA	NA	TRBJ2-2	TGTGCCATCAGCGAACAACAGTTTTTTACCGGGGAGCTGTTTTTT	CAISEQQFFTGELFF
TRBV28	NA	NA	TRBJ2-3	TGTGCCAGCAGCCCCAGTCTGGGGGCGGGAGATACGCAGTATTTT	CASSPSLGAGDTQYF
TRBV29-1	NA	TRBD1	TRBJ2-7	TGCAGCGTTGCCGGGACAGTTTCCCACGAGCAGTACTTC	CSVAGTVSHEQYF
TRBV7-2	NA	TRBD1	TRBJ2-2	TGTGCCAGCAGCTTAGCCGGACAGGGGGCGGCCGGGGAGCTGTTTTTT	CASSLAGQGAAGELFF
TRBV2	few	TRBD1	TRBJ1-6	TGTGCCAGCAGCGGACAGGCTACCGATTCACCCCTCCACTTT	CASSGQATDSPLHF
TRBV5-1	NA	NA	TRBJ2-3	TGCGCCAGCAGCTTGGGAGGGGCTAGCACAGATACGCAGTATTTT	CASSLGGASTDTQYF
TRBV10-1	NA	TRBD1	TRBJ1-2	TGCGCCAGCAGCCCGGGACAGAAATATGGCTACACCTTC	CASSPGQKYGYTF
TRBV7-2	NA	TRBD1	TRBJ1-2	TGTGCCAGCAGCTACCGGGACAGGGCGAACTATGGCTACACCTTC	CASSYRDRANYGYTF
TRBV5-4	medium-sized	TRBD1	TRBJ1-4	TGTGCCAGCAGCTTCTCGACAGGGGGCAATGAAAAACTGTTTTTT	CASSFSTGGNEKLFF
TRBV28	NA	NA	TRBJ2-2	TGTGCCACCACCCTGGGAGGACAGAACACCGGGGAGCTGTTTTTT	CATTLGGQNTGELFF